Detailed here is one T cell receptor (beta chain). Its specific antigen is unknown. It has no much larger one-base neighbor in the sample; base qualities were not kept. The CDR3 spans 18 residues, from the cysteine through the phenylalanine. Here the CDR3 DNA is all that survives: 54 bases in frame from base 1. Ends trimmed: V by 5 bases, J by 0 bases; bases unmatched to a gene: 9. In the germline V gene (reference sequence), CDR1 corresponds to LGHDT and CDR2 to YNNKEL. The label giving this sample's time point can be read as: pre-treatment sample, taken before nivolumab and TIL therapy. Excised metastases, mostly pleural nodules or supraclavicular lymph nodes, were used as baseline tumor samples and were taken from the same resection from which TIL were grown. Before any PD-1/PD-L1 blockade was given, tumors were harvested, nivolumab was then administered, and patients who progressed went on to receive lymphodepletion, an infusion of expanded TIL, and IL-2. Between late 2017 and early 2020, a dual-center phase I trial enrolled adults who had stage 4 NSCLC. The samples were obtained from a phase I trial that was single-arm and open-label and tested tumor-infiltrating lymphocyte therapy combined with nivolumab in advanced non-small cell lung cancer. For each resected tumor, portions were snap-frozen in liquid nitrogen and kept at -80 degrees C. Tumor regions of interest were selected on H&E sections using laser-capture macrodissection, ground into about 15 mg aliquots, and extracted using Qiagen Allprep kits.

The data stem from a study of TIL therapy for anti-PD-1-resistant metastatic lung cancer (dated by TCRdb to the early 2020s). Context from the whole study: A median age of approximately 50 years (range about 35-75) and a median tumor PD-L1 proportion score of roughly 5.4% were recorded among enrolled patients. Across the cohort, whole-exome sequencing showed a median non-synonymous tumor mutation burden of around 1.4 mutations per megabase. The cohort was predominantly lung adenocarcinoma, with several EGFR-mutant and two ALK-rearranged tumors, and half of patients were current or former smokers. Tumor and peripheral blood T cell receptor beta sequencing was used to track clonotypes across tumor, expanded TIL product and serial blood samples.

General findings and caveats noted by the study authors: The study protocol defined all tumor marker inferences as exploratory. Higher clonality and lower diversity were observed in expanded TIL cultures than in baseline intratumoral T cells (median clonality approximately 6% vs 31%, p < 0.0001). Clonal turnover during TIL culture was high, and many clones enriched in the product were not detected in the baseline tumor, suggesting clonal contraction instead of faithful expansion. Because the cohort was highly selected, with more treatment-naive, never-smoker and oncogene-addicted patients than is typical, generalizability is limited.

TCR beta CDR3 regions were amplified from genomic DNA with the immunoSEQ v3 hsTCRB kit using bias-controlled multiplex PCR. TCR libraries were sequenced on an Illumina NextSeq 500 to 2 million to 2.5 million read pairs for survey level or roughly 5-6.5 million for deep level. Regarding the original processing steps: Clonality was reported by immunoSEQ Analyzer software, which also assigned V, D and J genes and filtered out non-productive sequences. Repertoires were compared using productive Simpson clonality and Morisita overlap index of productive TRB rearrangements between infused TIL and blood. TCRdb carries this immuneACCESS record with in-frame sequences only. Its versions omit some clonotypes, under half of them owing to an unresolved V gene in the studies checked, with the rest unexplained. V and J calls and clone size are given by that table; D and trimming were obtained from the DNA. A total of about 95,000 clones appear in this sample, roughly 65% of them only once. Approximately 10% of the sample is in the top ten clones.

The sequencing used tumor tissue, collected at baseline. The rearrangement joined TRBV3-1 (or the pseudogene TRBV3-2) to TRBJ2-3, with TRBD2 identical over 12 junction bases. This receptor was obtained from a person aged 25 to 85 with non-small cell lung cancer. The nucleotide sequence reads TGTGCCAGCAGCTCTCCACTAGGACTAGCGGGAAGCACAGATACGCAGTATTTT. Its amino acids are CASSSPLGLAGSTDTQYF.